Listed here are 10 T cell receptor beta chains from one sample, sequenced in a study of blood T cell repertoires in COVID-19. TCRdb keeps only in-frame clones here, not all; method: immunoSEQ multiplex PCR. The sample shows about 170,000 clones, approximately 89% of them seen only once. Sequencing used PBMCs or T cells enriched from blood (not recorded which). All receptors derive from a woman between 18 and 29 years old who had recovered from COVID-19.

This rearrangement joins TRBV6-5 to TRBJ2-7; TRBD2 might be the D (6 bases). V was clipped by 6 bases and J by 4 bases, with 16 bases between them. The CDR3 runs to 14 residues. Germline assignment: CDR1 MNHEY and CDR2 SVGAGI. CDR3 nucleotides: TGTGCCAGCAGGGGGACGACTAGTGGGTACGAGCAGTACTTC. Translation: CASRGTTSGYEQYF.

The rearrangement uses TRBV7-2 and TRBJ2-3; 7 bases agree with TRBD2. The CDR3 runs 14 residues. The germline V gene has CDR1 SGHTA and CDR2 FQGNSA. The trim removed 4 bases at V and 1 base at J, leaving 2 bases unmatched. The CDR3 coding sequence is TGTGCCAGCAGCTCTGCGGGGGGCACAGATACGCAGTATTTT. It specifies CASSSAGGTDTQYF.

The rearrangement uses TRBV3-1 (or the pseudogene TRBV3-2) and TRBJ1-2; 8 nucleotides match TRBD1. V trimming: 0 bases; J trimming: 4 bases; junction bases outside the gene matches: 1. Germline CDR1 and CDR2: LGHDT and YNNKEL (reference sequence). The CDR3 spans 14 residues. The DNA for the CDR3 is TGTGCCAGCAGCCAAGACGACAGGGGCTATGGCTACACCTTC. Translated, it gives CASSQDDRGYGYTF.

The chain uses TRBV7-2 and TRBJ2-5, with D unresolved. Germline V CDR1 and CDR2: SGHTA, FQGNSA. The V gene lost 6 bases and the J gene lost 7 bases, with 9 bases spanning the gap. CDR3 length: 11 amino acids. The CDR3 reads CASSSGPTQYF. The CDR3 DNA reads as TGTGCCAGCAGTTCCGGTCCGACCCAGTACTTC.

DNA of the CDR3: TGTGCCAGCAGTTCCCTGACGGAGGGTAGCAATCAGCCCCAGCATTTT. Its translation is CASSSLTEGSNQPQHF. V is TRBV27 and J is TRBJ1-5; D gene uncertain. V lost 4 bases and J lost 0, with 13 bases in between. CDR1 is MNHEY, CDR2 SMNVEV, per germline (reference sequence). The CDR3 contains 16 residues.

The chain employs TRBV28 and TRBJ2-3; 11 bases fit TRBD2. The CDR3 is 16 amino acids. The junction had 7 bases not matched to a gene; V was cut back by 5 bases and J by 3 bases. CDR1 is MDHEN and CDR2 is SYDVKM in the germline V gene. In nucleotides, the CDR3 is TGTGCCAGCAGTCTTATAGCGGGAGGGATGACAGATACGCAGTATTTT. It translates to CASSLIAGGMTDTQYF. The full variable domain, with the rest looked up from reference TRBV28 and TRBJ2-3, is DVKVTQSSRYLVKRTGEKVFLECVQDMDHENMFWYRQDPGLGLRLIYFSYDVKMKEKGDIPEGYSVSREKKERFSLILESASTNQTSMYLCASSLIAGGMTDTQYFGPGTRLTVL.

This clone turned up a few times. The chain recombines TRBV28 with TRBJ1-5; the D is unclear. Germline-derived CDR1 and CDR2 are MDHEN and SYDVKM. V was pared by 9 bases and J by 9 bases, with 6 bases between. This CDR3 has 9 amino acids. The CDR3 bases are TGTGCCAGTGGCAGGCCCCAGCATTTT. It codes for CASGRPQHF. The variable domain in full, completed from reference TRBV28 and TRBJ1-5, reads DVKVTQSSRYLVKRTGEKVFLECVQDMDHENMFWYRQDPGLGLRLIYFSYDVKMKEKGDIPEGYSVSREKKERFSLILESASTNQTSMYLCASGRPQHFGDGTRLSIL.

The chain is built from TRBV7-6 and TRBJ2-7, with a possible D match to TRBD2 (6 bases). V was trimmed by 1 base and J by 1 base, leaving 11 bases between them. Germline CDR1 is SGHVS and CDR2 is FNYEAQ. This CDR3 is built from 15 residues. The CDR3 DNA reads as TGTGCCAGCAGCTTAGTTAGGGAGGCATCCTACGAGCAGTACTTC. As protein: CASSLVREASYEQYF.

This chain connects TRBV14 to TRBJ2-1; perhaps TRBD2 as D (5 bases). Trimming cost V 4 bases and J 6 bases, with 22 bases left between them. The germline gives CDR1 SGHDN, CDR2 FVKESK. The CDR3 extends over 17 amino acids. For the CDR3, the DNA is TGTGCCAGCAGCCCAAAGGGCCTCCCACCGAGGGCCAATGAGCAGTTCTTC. The encoded protein is CASSPKGLPPRANEQFF.

The CDR3 nucleotides are TGTGCCAGCAGTATCCTCGAGATAACTGAAGCTTTCTTT. Encoded protein: CASSILEITEAFF. The chain recombines TRBV27 with TRBJ1-1; D gene ambiguous. The CDR3 contains 13 residues. V lost 5 bases and J lost 5, with 12 bases in between. Germline V gene data show CDR1 as MNHEY and CDR2 as SMNVEV (reference sequence).